The 23 T cell receptor beta chains below come from one sample, sequenced in a study of metastatic and nonmetastatic thyroid tumors. Each patient came to thyroid surgery without any prior treatment (of any kind). MiXCR reprocessed the PCR reads for TCRdb. The sample contains about 40,000 clones, roughly a sixth of which appear only once. The material sequenced was tumor tissue. These receptors came from a female donor with papillary thyroid cancer or a benign thyroid nodule (not recorded which). Some clones in this sample may be carry-over from other donors' samples.

This clone was found a few times. Other nucleotide sequences in the sample specify the same CDR3. This rearrangement joins TRBV4-2 to TRBJ1-2, with a possible D match to TRBD1 (5 bases). The CDR3 extends over 17 amino acids. Germline V lookup: CDR1 LGHNA, CDR2 YNFKEQ. Deletions cut 6 bases from V and 4 bases from J, with 24 bases between. This CDR3 reads CASSRDLDGRDSYGYTF. The CDR3 coding sequence is TGTGCCAGCAGTCGGGATTTGGACGGCAGGGACTCCTATGGCTACACCTTC.

This clone was seen only a few times. The V call is TRBV12-3 or TRBV12-4, the J call TRBJ2-5, with D maybe TRBD2 (5 bases). The CDR3 is 11 residues long. V was cut by 6 bases and J by 9 bases, with 11 bases left in between. CDR3: CASSFRRAQYF. The CDR3 region has the DNA TGTGCCAGCAGCTTTAGGCGGGCCCAGTACTTC.

This clone occurred a few times. V gene TRBV11-1 combines with J gene TRBJ2-1; 8 bases are shared with TRBD1. V dropped 5 bases and J dropped 4; count of bases not matched to a gene: 13. Germline lookup yields CDR1 SGHAT and CDR2 FQDESV (reference sequence). This CDR3 has 17 residues. The CDR3 protein is CASSLKTRQGIYNEQFF. CDR3 nucleotide sequence: TGTGCCAGCAGCCTAAAGACCAGACAGGGGATATACAATGAGCAGTTCTTC.

Many counts were recorded for this clone. A single base separates this from a much larger clone, so it may be a read error. Other DNA sequences from this sample encode an identical CDR3 as well. The chain joins TRBV20-1 to TRBJ2-5; no clear D gene. Trimming shortened V by 4 bases and J by 9 bases, and 18 bases separated the two germline ends. The CDR3 spans 13 residues. The germline CDR1 and CDR2 sequences are DFQATT and SNEGSKA (reference sequence). The CDR3 region has the DNA TGCAGTGCTACCCATCGAGACGGCCTTCCCCAGTACTTC. Its protein is CSATHRDGLPQYF.

This clone was observed at least ten times. This CDR3 is CASSRAGGRYEQYF. CDR3 bases: TGTGCCAGCAGCCGTGCGGGAGGGCGGTACGAGCAGTACTTC. The chain employs TRBV5-5 and TRBJ2-7; TRBD2 aligns across 9 bases. The J segment lost 4 bases and the V segment lost 4 bases, leaving 6 bases of the junction unmatched. From germline, CDR1 is SGHKS and CDR2 YYEKEE (reference sequence). The CDR3 spans 14 residues.

This clone showed up many times. Possible read error: a much larger clone is one base away. In the same sample, other DNA sequences code for this CDR3. The chain recombines TRBV19 with TRBJ2-3; 12 bases align to TRBD2. The germline V gene encodes CDR1 LNHDA and CDR2 SQIVND (reference sequence). CDR3 length: 18 amino acids. The CDR3 DNA is TGTGCCAGTAGTCCACTAGCGGGAGGTCAGGGTAACACAGATACGCAGTACTTT. Protein sequence: CASSPLAGGQGNTDTQYF.

This clone has at least ten counts. The rearrangement uses TRBV27 and TRBJ1-6; 11 bases are shared with TRBD1. V trimming: 5 bases; J trimming: 10 bases; junction bases outside the gene matches: 4. The CDR3 length is 14 residues. Germline CDR1 MNHEY, CDR2 SMNVEV (reference sequence). The CDR3 loop is CASSRTGGASPLHF. CDR3 bases: TGTGCCAGCAGTCGGACAGGGGGCGCCTCACCCCTCCACTTT.

This clone has ten or more counts. The chain joins TRBV5-1 to TRBJ2-1; TRBD2 might be the D (6 bases). CDR1 and CDR2 (germline): SGHRS, YFSETQ. Trimming shortened V by 3 bases and J by 7 bases, and 14 bases separated the two germline ends. The CDR3 totals 14 residues. CDR3 loop: CASSYGGTENEQFF. The CDR3 DNA follows: TGCGCCAGCAGCTATGGCGGGACGGAAAATGAGCAGTTCTTC.

This clone was counted at least ten times. This may be a read error: a much more frequent sequence differs by one nucleotide. Additional DNA sequences in this sample encode the identical CDR3. V and J are TRBV2 and TRBJ2-7; 7 bases match TRBD1. Germline V gives CDR1 SNHLY, CDR2 FYNNEI. This CDR3 is built from 15 residues. This chain's CDR3 is CASSDIRGSGYEQYF. For the CDR3, the DNA is TGTGCCAGTAGTGATATCAGGGGGAGTGGGTACGAGCAGTACTTC.

To note about this clone: Without the conserved terminal phenylalanine or tryptophan, this CDR3 likely stems from a read error. The J gene is TRBJ1-2, the V gene TRBV7-2, with unresolved D. The CDR3 runs to 14 residues. Germline CDR1 reads SGHTA; CDR2 reads FQGNSA. This chain's CDR3 is CASILESPPYGYTL. CDR3 in DNA: TGTGCCAGCATCTTAGAAAGCCCCCCTTATGGCTACACCTTA.

This clone was counted at least ten times. The rearrangement links TRBV15 to TRBJ2-1, with 14 bases lining up with TRBD2. V lost 3 bases, J lost 6 bases, and 1 base stayed unmatched. Germline loops: CDR1 LNHNV, CDR2 YYDKDF (reference sequence). This CDR3 is 15 amino acids long. CDR3 bases: TGTGCCACCAGCAGGGGACTAGCGGGAGCCAATGAGCAGTTCTTC. Translating gives CATSRGLAGANEQFF.

This clone was seen repeatedly, ten times or more. This chain joins TRBV6-2 or TRBV6-3 and TRBJ1-1, with D perhaps matching TRBD1 (5 bases). Per germline, CDR1 MNHEY and CDR2 SVGEGT. Between the trimmed V and J ends, which lost 3 bases and 5 bases, there was a span of 10 bases. This CDR3 spans 13 amino acids. CDR3 region: CASSYFRATEAFF. The CDR3 DNA follows: TGTGCCAGCAGTTATTTCAGGGCGACTGAAGCTTTCTTT.

This clone was found many times. The rearrangement links TRBV19 to TRBJ2-5, with D unresolved. V was cut by 6 bases and J by 2 bases, with 4 bases left in between. Germline values: CDR1 LNHDA, CDR2 SQIVND (reference sequence). The CDR3 spans 11 residues. The DNA for the CDR3 is TGTGCCAGTAGCCGTCAAGAGACCCAGTACTTC. Translating it yields CASSRQETQYF.

This clone was seen repeatedly, ten times or more. The chain carries TRBV24-1 and TRBJ2-7; 9 positions match TRBD2. There are 15 residues in the CDR3. The germline V gene encodes CDR1 KGHDR and CDR2 SFDVKD. V trimming: 8 bases; J trimming: 6 bases; junction bases outside the gene matches: 13. The CDR3 loop is CATNTTGSGSCEQYF. CDR3 DNA sequence: TGTGCCACCAACACAACGGGTAGCGGGAGTTGCGAGCAGTACTTC.

In its sample, this clone was seen many times. The CDR3 spells CASSVDVTVRELFF. DNA of the CDR3: TGTGCCAGCAGCGTCGACGTCACCGTCCGGGAGCTGTTTTTT. The J gene is TRBJ2-2, the V gene TRBV9, with D uncertain. Trimming stripped 2 bases from V and 9 bases from J, with 14 bases between. Germline CDR1 is SGDLS and CDR2 is YYNGEE. The CDR3 loop spans 14 amino acids.

The CDR3 spells CASEPPGGETQYF. CDR3 bases: TGTGCCAGCGAGCCCCCGGGGGGGGAGACCCAGTACTTC. This chain joins TRBV25-1 and TRBJ2-5, with 8 bases that match TRBD2. The CDR3 is 13 residues long. Germline V gives CDR1 MGHDK, CDR2 SYGVNS. The trim removed 8 bases at V and 5 bases at J, leaving 7 bases unmatched.

This clone appeared a single time. A clone one base away is much larger, so this may be a read error. The V gene is TRBV20-1, the J gene TRBJ2-7; no reliable D call. Per the germline V gene, CDR1 is DFQATT and CDR2 is SNEGSKA (reference sequence). CDR3 length: 14 amino acids. V was cut by 1 base and J by 2 bases, with 12 bases left in between. This CDR3 reads CSARAPWFPYEQYF. Here the CDR3 DNA reads TGCAGTGCTAGAGCCCCCTGGTTTCCCTACGAGCAGTACTTC.

In this sample, this clone turned up a few times. The V call is TRBV5-4, the J call TRBJ2-1; 7 nucleotides match TRBD2. There are 15 residues in the CDR3. V was pared by 0 bases and J by 9 bases, with 9 bases of the junction left unmatched. Germline CDR1 is SGHNT and CDR2 is YYREEE (reference sequence). CDR3 residues: CASSLGLAANGEQFF. CDR3 DNA: TGTGCCAGCAGCTTGGGGCTAGCGGCGAACGGTGAGCAGTTCTTC.

A few counts support this clone. The V and J genes are TRBV2 and TRBJ1-1, with a possible D match to TRBD1 (5 bases). Germline V gene lookup returns CDR1 SNHLY and CDR2 FYNNEI. Trimming pared 8 bases from V and 7 bases from J, leaving 20 bases between. The CDR3 spans 14 residues. In DNA, the CDR3 is TGTGCCAGCTCCCGAGGTCAGGACGGGGGTGAAGCTTTCTTT. Translation gives CASSRGQDGGEAFF.

This clone turned up a few times. The gene calls are TRBV12-3 or TRBV12-4 and TRBJ1-5, with TRBD1 as a possible D gene (5 bases). V was shortened by 0 bases and J by 6 bases, with 6 bases between the two germline ends. CDR3 size: 13 residues. The CDR3 region is CASSLARGQPQHF. CDR3 nucleotide sequence: TGTGCCAGCAGTTTAGCGAGGGGTCAGCCCCAGCATTTT.

About this clone: One base away lies a much larger clone, so this may be a sequencing read error. This chain links TRBV30 with TRBJ2-4; D is uncertain. The V gene lost 0 bases and the J gene lost 7 bases, with 10 bases spanning the gap. Germline loops: CDR1 GTSNPN, CDR2 SVGIG (reference sequence). CDR3 length: 13 residues. The CDR3 is CAWSVGKVNIQYF. As DNA, the CDR3 is TGTGCCTGGAGTGTTGGCAAGGTTAACATTCAGTACTTC.

V and J are TRBV28 and TRBJ1-3; 8 nucleotides align to TRBD1. From germline, CDR1 is MDHEN and CDR2 SYDVKM. J gave up 0 bases and V 9 bases, and 7 bases lay outside the gene matches. The CDR3 sequence is 15 residues long. CDR3 amino acids: CASSGQVYSGNTIYF. CDR3 coding DNA: TGTGCCAGTTCGGGACAGGTATACTCTGGAAACACCATATATTTT. Supplemented by reference TRBV28 and TRBJ1-3, the full variable domain reads DVKVTQSSRYLVKRTGEKVFLECVQDMDHENMFWYRQDPGLGLRLIYFSYDVKMKEKGDIPEGYSVSREKKERFSLILESASTNQTSMYLCASSGQVYSGNTIYFGEGSWLTVV.

This clone showed up many times. J is TRBJ1-3 and V is TRBV9, with D perhaps matching TRBD1 (5 bases). Germline V CDR1 and CDR2: SGDLS, YYNGEE. CDR3 length: 16 residues. The ends were cut back, 4 bases at V and 0 bases at J, with 14 bases in the middle. The CDR3 sequence: CASSSEPQGSGNTIYF. The CDR3 DNA reads TGTGCCAGCAGCTCCGAACCCCAGGGCTCTGGAAACACCATATATTTT.